These 4 T cell receptor beta chains came from one sample sequenced in a study of tissue T cells after allogeneic stem cell transplantation. The sample's time point: mouse harvest day 7 after allogeneic transplant. The graft held 10^6 splenic CD5+ T cells and 10^7 T-cell-depleted bone marrow cells. Here immunoSEQ multiplex PCR was the method, and the copy in TCRdb shows in-frame clones only, minus some. The sample lists thousands of clones, approximately 53% seen once, with over 9.5% in the top ten. Source material: lymph node tissue. These receptor sequences come from a female BALB/c mouse given C57BL/6 T cells with graft-versus-host disease after an allogeneic hematopoietic cell transplant.

On this clone: Gene labels here are mouse ones. The CDR3 end is not reached by the read, which stops 1 residue before it; the germline J gene fills it in. The V and J genes are TRBV31 and TRBJ2-7; D not resolved. V lost 8 bases and J 4 bases, leaving 9 bases between the germline ends. Germline CDR1 reads GKSSPN; CDR2 reads SITVG. The length of the CDR3 is 10 residues. CDR3 loop: CAALFYEQYF. Partial CDR3 DNA: TGTGCCGCACTCTTTTATGAACAGTAC.

This clone was seen just once. The gene symbols are mouse symbols. The read terminates 1 residue before the CDR3 end, so the remaining end is supplied by the germline J gene. J is TRBJ1-1 and V is TRBV26; 9 nucleotides agree with TRBD1. Per the germline V gene, CDR1 is KGHPV and CDR2 is FQNQEV (reference sequence). The trim removed 8 bases at V and 1 base at J, leaving 2 bases unmatched. This CDR3 comprises 13 residues. CDR3 DNA (partial): TGTGCCAGCGGGACAGGGCAAAACACAGAAGTCTTC. Protein: CASGTGQNTEVF. The entire CDR3 protein reads CASGTGQNTEVFF. Full variable domain (missing parts from reference TRBV26 and TRBJ1-1): NSKVIQTPRYLVKGQGQKAKMRCIPEKGHPVVFWYQQNKNNEFKFLINFQNQEVLQQIDMTEKRFSAECPSNSPCSLEIQSSEAGDSALYLCASGTGQNTEVFFGKGTRLTVV.

Concerning this clone: Germline and genes here are mouse. The observed sequence ends 1 residue before the CDR3 terminus, with the missing tail filled in from the germline J gene. V usage is TRBV23 and J usage is TRBJ2-1; the table's TRBD2 call for D was not verified on the DNA. The length of the CDR3 is 13 residues. The germline V gene encodes CDR1 KGHTA and CDR2 FQNQQP. The CDR3 sequence is CSSSGDWGAEQFF. CDR3 DNA (partial): TGCTCCAGCAGTGGGGACTGGGGTGCTGAGCAGTTC. Supplemented by reference TRBV23 and TRBJ2-1, the full variable domain reads DAAVTQKPRYLIKMKGQEAEMKCIPEKGHTAVFWYQQKQSKELKFLIYFQNQQPLDQIDMVKERFSAVCPSSSLCSLGIRTCEAEDSALYLCSSSGDWGAEQFFGPGTRLTVL.

This clone has just a few counts. Germline and genes here are mouse. The read ends 1 residue shy of where the CDR3 ends; the end is completed using the germline J gene. The V and J genes are TRBV26 and TRBJ2-7, with D possibly matching TRBD1 (6 bases). Germline V lookup: CDR1 KGHPV, CDR2 FQNQEV (reference sequence). V was pared by 3 bases and J by 0 bases, with 9 bases between. The CDR3 runs to 14 residues. The CDR3 bases that were read are TGTGCCAGCAGTCTACGGGACAACTCCTATGAACAGTAC. As protein: CASSLRDNSYEQY. In full, the CDR3 is CASSLRDNSYEQYF.